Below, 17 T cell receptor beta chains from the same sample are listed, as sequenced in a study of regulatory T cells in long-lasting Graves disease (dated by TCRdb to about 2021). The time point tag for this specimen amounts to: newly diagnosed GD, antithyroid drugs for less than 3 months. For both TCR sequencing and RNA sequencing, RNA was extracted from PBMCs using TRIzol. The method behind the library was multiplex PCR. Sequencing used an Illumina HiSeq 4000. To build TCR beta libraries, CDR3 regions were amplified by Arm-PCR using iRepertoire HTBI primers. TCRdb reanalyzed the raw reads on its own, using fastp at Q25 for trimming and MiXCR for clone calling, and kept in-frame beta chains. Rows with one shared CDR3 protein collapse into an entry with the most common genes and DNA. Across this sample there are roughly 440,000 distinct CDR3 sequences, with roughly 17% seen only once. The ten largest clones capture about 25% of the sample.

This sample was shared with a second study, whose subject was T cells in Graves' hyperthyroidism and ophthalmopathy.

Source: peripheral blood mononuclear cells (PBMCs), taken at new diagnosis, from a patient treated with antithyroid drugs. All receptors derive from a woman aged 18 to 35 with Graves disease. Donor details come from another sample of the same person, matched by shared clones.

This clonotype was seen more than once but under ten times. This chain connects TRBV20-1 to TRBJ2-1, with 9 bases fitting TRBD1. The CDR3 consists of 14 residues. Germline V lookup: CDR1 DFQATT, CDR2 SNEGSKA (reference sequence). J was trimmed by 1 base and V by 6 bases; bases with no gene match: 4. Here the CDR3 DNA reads TGCAGTGCCCCAGACAGGGGGTCCTACAATGAGCAGTTCTTC. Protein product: CSAPDRGSYNEQFF.

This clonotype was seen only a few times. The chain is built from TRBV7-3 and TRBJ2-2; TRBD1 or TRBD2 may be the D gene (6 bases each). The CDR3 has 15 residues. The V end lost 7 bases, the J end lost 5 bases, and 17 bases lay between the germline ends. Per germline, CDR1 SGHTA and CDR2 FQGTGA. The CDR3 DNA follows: TGTGCCAGCAAGGAGGGAACAGGGCCTACCGGGGAGCTGTTTTTT. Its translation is CASKEGTGPTGELFF.

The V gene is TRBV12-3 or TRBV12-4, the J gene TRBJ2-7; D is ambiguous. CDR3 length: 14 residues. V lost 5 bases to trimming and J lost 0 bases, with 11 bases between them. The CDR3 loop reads CASSNSAVSYEQYF. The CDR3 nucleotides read TGTGCCAGCAGTAACAGTGCAGTCTCCTACGAGCAGTACTTC.

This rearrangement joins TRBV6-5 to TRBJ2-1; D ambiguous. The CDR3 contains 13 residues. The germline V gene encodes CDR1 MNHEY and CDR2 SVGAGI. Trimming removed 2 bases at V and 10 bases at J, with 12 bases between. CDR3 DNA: TGTGCCAGCAGTTACATGTCGTCCCCGGAGCAGTTCTTC. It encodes CASSYMSSPEQFF.

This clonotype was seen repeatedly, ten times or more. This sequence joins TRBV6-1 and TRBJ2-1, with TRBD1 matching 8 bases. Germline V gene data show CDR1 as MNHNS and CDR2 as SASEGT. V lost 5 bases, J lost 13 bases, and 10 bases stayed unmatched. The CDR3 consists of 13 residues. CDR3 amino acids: CASSNQGQGEQFF. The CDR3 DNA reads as TGTGCCAGCAGTAACCAAGGACAGGGTGAACAGTTCTTC.

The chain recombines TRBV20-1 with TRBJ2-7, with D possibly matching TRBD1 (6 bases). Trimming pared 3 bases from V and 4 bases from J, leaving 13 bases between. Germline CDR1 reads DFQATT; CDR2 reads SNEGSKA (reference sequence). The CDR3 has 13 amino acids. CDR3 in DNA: TGCAGTGCTAGGGACAGCCTAGAGTACGAGCAGTACTTC. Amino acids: CSARDSLEYEQYF.

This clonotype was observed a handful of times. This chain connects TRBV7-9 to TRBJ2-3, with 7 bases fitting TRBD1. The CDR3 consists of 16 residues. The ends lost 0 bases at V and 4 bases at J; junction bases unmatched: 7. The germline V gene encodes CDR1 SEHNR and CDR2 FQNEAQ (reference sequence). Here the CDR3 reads CASSLARQGVPDTQYF. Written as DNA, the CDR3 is TGTGCCAGCAGCTTAGCCAGACAGGGTGTCCCAGATACGCAGTATTTT.

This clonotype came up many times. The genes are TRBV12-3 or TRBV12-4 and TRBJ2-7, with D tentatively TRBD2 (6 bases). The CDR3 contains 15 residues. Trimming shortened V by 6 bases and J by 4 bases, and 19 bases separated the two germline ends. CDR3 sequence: CASSPGTPPAYEQYF. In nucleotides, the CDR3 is TGTGCCAGCAGCCCCGGGACTCCCCCCGCTTACGAGCAGTACTTC.

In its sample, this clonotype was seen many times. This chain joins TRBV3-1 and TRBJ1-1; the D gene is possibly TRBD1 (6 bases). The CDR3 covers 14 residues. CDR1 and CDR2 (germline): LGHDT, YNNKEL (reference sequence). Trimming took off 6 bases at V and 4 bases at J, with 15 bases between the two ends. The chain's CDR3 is CASRRGGGGTEAFF. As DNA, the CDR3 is TGTGCCAGCAGACGGGGTGGGGGCGGCACTGAAGCTTTCTTT. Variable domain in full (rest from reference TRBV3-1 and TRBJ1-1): DTAVSQTPKYLVTQMGNDKSIKCEQNLGHDTMYWYKQDSKKFLKIMFSYNNKELIINETVPNRFSPKSPDKAHLNLHINSLELGDSAVYFCASRRGGGGTEAFFGQGTRLTVV.

The CDR3 DNA reads TGTGCCAGCAGCGTAACGGGAGGCCGAATGAGCGTTCGGCAGTTCTTC. It yields the protein CASSVTGGRMSVRQFF. J is TRBJ2-1 and V is TRBV9, with 7 bases identical to TRBD2. CDR1 SGDLS and CDR2 YYNGEE come from the germline V gene. This CDR3 region has 16 residues. The junction had 16 bases not matched to a gene; V was cut back by 1 base and J by 12 bases.

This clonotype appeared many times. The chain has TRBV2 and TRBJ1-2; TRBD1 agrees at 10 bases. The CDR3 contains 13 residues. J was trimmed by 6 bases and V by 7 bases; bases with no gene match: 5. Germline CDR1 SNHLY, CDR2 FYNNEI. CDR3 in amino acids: CASTDDRGHGYTF. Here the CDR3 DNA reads TGTGCCAGCACCGATGACAGGGGGCATGGCTACACCTTC. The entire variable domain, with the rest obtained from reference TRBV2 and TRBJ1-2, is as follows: EPEVTQTPSHQVTQMGQEVILRCVPISNHLYFYWYRQILGQKVEFLVSFYNNEISEKSEIFDDQFSVERPDGSNFTLKIRSTKLEDSAMYFCASTDDRGHGYTFGSGTRLTVV.

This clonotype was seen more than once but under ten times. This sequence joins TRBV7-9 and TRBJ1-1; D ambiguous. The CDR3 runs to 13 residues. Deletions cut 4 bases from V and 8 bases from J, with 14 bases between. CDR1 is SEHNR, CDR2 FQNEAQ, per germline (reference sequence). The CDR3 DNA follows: TGTGCCAGCAGCTCACCCCCGCGACAAGAAGCTTTCTTT. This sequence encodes CASSSPPRQEAFF.

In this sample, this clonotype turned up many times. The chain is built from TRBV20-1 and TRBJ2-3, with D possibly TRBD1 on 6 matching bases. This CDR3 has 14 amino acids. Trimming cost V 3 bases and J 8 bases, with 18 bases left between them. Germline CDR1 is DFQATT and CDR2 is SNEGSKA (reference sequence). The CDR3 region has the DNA TGCAGTGCTAGGGGGGCAGGGCTCGCTGTTACGCAGTATTTT. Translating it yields CSARGAGLAVTQYF.

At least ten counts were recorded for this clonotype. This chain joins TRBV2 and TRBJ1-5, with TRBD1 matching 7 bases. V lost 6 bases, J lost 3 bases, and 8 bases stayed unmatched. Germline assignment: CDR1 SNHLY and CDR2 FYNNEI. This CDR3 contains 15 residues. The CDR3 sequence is CASRAGDSLNQPQHF. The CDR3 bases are TGTGCCAGCAGGGCGGGGGACAGCCTCAATCAGCCCCAGCATTTT.

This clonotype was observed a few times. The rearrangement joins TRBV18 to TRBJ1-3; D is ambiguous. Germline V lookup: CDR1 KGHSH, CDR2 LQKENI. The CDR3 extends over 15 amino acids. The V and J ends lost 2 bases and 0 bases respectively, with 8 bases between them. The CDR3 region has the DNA TGTGCCAGCTCACCAGAAATCAACTCTGGAAACACCATATATTTT. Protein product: CASSPEINSGNTIYF.

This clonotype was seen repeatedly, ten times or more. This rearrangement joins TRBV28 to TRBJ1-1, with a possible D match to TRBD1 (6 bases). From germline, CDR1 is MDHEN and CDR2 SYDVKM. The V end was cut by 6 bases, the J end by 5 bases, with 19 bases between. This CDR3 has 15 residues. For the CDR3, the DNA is TGTGCCAGCAGAAGGGGGGGGACCCTAGGGACTGAAGCTTTCTTT. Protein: CASRRGGTLGTEAFF. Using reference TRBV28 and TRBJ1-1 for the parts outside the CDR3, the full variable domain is DVKVTQSSRYLVKRTGEKVFLECVQDMDHENMFWYRQDPGLGLRLIYFSYDVKMKEKGDIPEGYSVSREKKERFSLILESASTNQTSMYLCASRRGGTLGTEAFFGQGTRLTVV.

The CDR3, as DNA: TGTGCCTGGGGCCATGGGGCTGGCTACACCTTC. Its translation is CAWGHGAGYTF. This chain joins TRBV30 and TRBJ1-2, with D tentatively TRBD1 (5 bases). The V gene lost 5 bases and the J gene lost 7 bases, with 11 bases spanning the gap. This CDR3 contains 11 residues. CDR1 is GTSNPN and CDR2 is SVGIG in the germline V gene (reference sequence). Complete variable domain (other parts from reference TRBV30 and TRBJ1-2): SQTIHQWPATLVQPVGSPLSLECTVEGTSNPNLYWYRQAAGRGLQLLFYSVGIGQISSEVPQNLSASRPQDRQFILSSKKLLLSDSGFYLCAWGHGAGYTFGSGTRLTVV.